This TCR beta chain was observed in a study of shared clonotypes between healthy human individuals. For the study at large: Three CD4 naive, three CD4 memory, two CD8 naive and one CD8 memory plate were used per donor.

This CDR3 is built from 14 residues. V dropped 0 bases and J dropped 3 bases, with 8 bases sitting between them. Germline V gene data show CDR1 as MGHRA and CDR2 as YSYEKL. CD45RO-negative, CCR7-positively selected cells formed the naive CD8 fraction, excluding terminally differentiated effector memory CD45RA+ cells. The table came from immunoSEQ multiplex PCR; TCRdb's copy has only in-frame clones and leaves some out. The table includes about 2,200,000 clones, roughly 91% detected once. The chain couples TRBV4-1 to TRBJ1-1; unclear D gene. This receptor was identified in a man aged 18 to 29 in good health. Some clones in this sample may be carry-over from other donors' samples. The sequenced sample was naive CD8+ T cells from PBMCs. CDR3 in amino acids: CASSQERPYTEAFF. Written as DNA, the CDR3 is TGCGCCAGCAGCCAAGAACGACCGTACACTGAAGCTTTCTTT.